The TCR beta chain under discussion was sequenced for a study of shared clonotypes between healthy human individuals (TCRdb year 2020). Background on the whole study: A couple of women and three men aged 18 to 49 years were included in the cohort. For each donor, CD4 naive and CD4 memory were each run on three plates, CD8 naive on two plates, and CD8 memory on one plate. To estimate repertoire size and how much clonotype sharing occurs between individuals, the study deeply sequenced the blood TCR repertoires of 5 or 6 healthy adults. To increase sequencing depth and limit assay-specific biases, TCR repertoire library preparation and sequencing were carried out by different laboratories using diverse techniques. Between about 0.85 and 9.5 billion PBMCs per donor were obtained by leukapheresis. Study-wide conclusions, independent of this receptor: Naive subsets generally had larger estimated clonotype richness than memory subsets. Compared with non-shared clonotypes, the clonotypes found in all four sorted-subset donors had higher generation probabilities. When a handful of donors were compared, the shared fraction of clonotypes was around 5% for naive CD4, 3.5% to 4% for naive CD8, 2% to 2.5% for memory CD4, and around 0.4% for memory CD8. Because the study included only a small number of donors, the genetic and exposure-history diversity represented was limited. Incomplete sequencing was indicated by rarefaction of sorted-subset datasets, despite the large sequencing depth. Pairwise subsampling indicated that sequencing depth was expected to affect the degree of clonotype sharing among donors. Sampling was restricted to blood, and TCR repertoires in tissue are likely to differ from TCR repertoires in blood.

Including cysteine and phenylalanine, the CDR3 has 15 amino acids. Just the 45-base CDR3 DNA is kept, in frame starting at base 1. V gives up 0 bases and J gives up 2 bases, and the segment between their germline ends measures 11 bases. Sequences SGDLS (CDR1) and YYNGEE (CDR2) are obtained from the germline V gene. TCR CDR3 regions were amplified from genomic DNA by multiplex PCR using the deep immunoSEQ assay. For each cell subset, the extracted genomic DNA was distributed evenly across all wells of several immunoSEQ 96-well plates, and each plate served as one replicate. For sorted subsets, about 200 ng genomic DNA, equal to 25,000 to 35,000 T cell genomes, was loaded into each replicate PCR. Purified libraries were quantified with a Qubit 3.0 fluorometer, sized on a Bioanalyzer 2100, and re-quantified with the KAPA Library Quantification kit. A separate single-read 150-cycle Illumina NextSeq 550 flow cell was used to sequence each immunoSEQ 96-well plate. Under the source paper's analysis protocol: Because the immunoSEQ output held only junctional sequences and lacked quality scores, the filtering could not match the filtering applied to full-length reads. Sequences were annotated with PyIR, a Python wrapper for IgBLAST v1.9, using IMGT germline references to assign V/J genes and CDR3. Any read was removed if the V/J assignment was weak (E-value above 1e-6), the CDR3 was missing, or the read contained stop codons, out-of-frame junctions, or ambiguous translated residues. A V3J clonotype was defined by an identical inferred V gene, J gene, and CDR3 amino acid sequence. Percentage overlap between repertoires was calculated by dividing the number of shared unique clonotypes by the size of the smaller repertoire. Three approaches were used to assess repertoire richness: RTK rarefaction, the Chao1 estimator, and Recon v2.1 estimates of unobserved clonotypes. For all TCRbeta clonotypes obtained by the gDNA method from several donors, generation probabilities were computed with OLGA. The immuneACCESS repertoire file appears here via TCRdb, limited to in-frame rearrangements. These files lack a portion of the clones; in checked studies, under half of the deficit traces to unresolved V genes, and the cause of the others is not known. The D gene and trimming were derived from the DNA, and the V and J assignments and clone size from that table. In this sample the table shows about 2.3 million clones, over 90% of which occur a single time. The ten biggest clones cover about 0.41% of the sample.

This clone was detected only once. It lacks a known antigen. No much larger clonotype is one base removed from it; base qualities were not supplied. The donors were healthy, HIV-negative adults who had no recently reported acute infections or vaccinations. Every donor was a Caucasian adult residing in Nashville, Tennessee, USA. Magnetic negative selection was used to enrich CD4+ T cells, after which naive cells were positively selected on CD45RA and the negative fraction became the memory subset. Blood was collected by leukapheresis, and PBMCs were isolated by Ficoll-Histopaque density gradient centrifugation and then cryopreserved in liquid nitrogen vapor phase. Analytical flow cytometry was used to check the purity and quantity of each magnetically sorted T cell population. Each sorted fraction had its genomic DNA isolated and then quantified by UV absorbance on a Nanodrop 2000c.

The TCR sequence derives from a man in his late teens or twenties in good health. Some clones in this sample may be carry-over from other donors' samples. Sequencing was done on a sample of naive CD4+ T cells from PBMCs. The label giving this sample's cell subset or site can be read as: CD45RA+ positively selected. The chain is assembled from TRBV9 and TRBJ2-5; the D region possibly corresponds to TRBD2 (6 bases align). The CDR3 region has the sequence CASSVEGTLQETQYF. The nucleotide sequence is TGTGCCAGCAGCGTAGAAGGGACTCTACAAGAGACCCAGTACTTC.